These T cell receptor beta chains were read from a single sample in a study of cytomegalovirus exposure and HLA in healthy donors. Only in-frame clones appear in the TCRdb table, and some are missing; sequencing was by immunoSEQ multiplex PCR. The sample carries about 140,000 clones, 70% to 85% recorded once. The specimen was PBMCs. These receptors were collected from a man aged 30 to 45 in good health and CMV-seropositive. Both conserved end residues are trimmed from each CDR3.

cdr3_length: 13; j_call: TRBJ2-1; v_call: TRBV28; cdr3_aa: ASSLSEGAYNEQF
cdr3_length: 12; j_call: TRBJ2-5; v_call: TRBV18; cdr3_aa: ASSPQGVQETQY
cdr3_length: 12; j_call: TRBJ2-3; v_call: TRBV5-5; cdr3_aa: ASSLAQGTDTQY
cdr3_length: 12; j_call: TRBJ2-5; v_call: TRBV5-6; cdr3_aa: ASSLGRPRETQY
cdr3_length: 16; j_call: TRBJ1-6; v_call: TRBV6-1; cdr3_aa: ASSEAPRGGDLNSPLH
cdr3_length: 12; j_call: TRBJ2-7; v_call: TRBV18; cdr3_aa: ASSGGAALREQY
cdr3_length: 13; j_call: TRBJ1-5; v_call: TRBV2; cdr3_aa: ASSEEDPTIFPQH
cdr3_length: 11; j_call: TRBJ2-1; v_call: TRBV25-1; cdr3_aa: ASSGVDHSEQF
cdr3_length: 10; j_call: TRBJ2-3; v_call: TRBV5-6; cdr3_aa: ASSGPVDTQY
cdr3_length: 13; j_call: TRBJ1-4; v_call: TRBV5-1; cdr3_aa: ASSLEEGRREKLF
cdr3_length: 12; j_call: TRBJ2-2; v_call: TRBV5-6; cdr3_aa: ASSGTANTGELF
cdr3_length: 12; j_call: TRBJ2-7; v_call: TRBV5-4; cdr3_aa: ASSGDRNSYEQY
cdr3_length: 15; j_call: TRBJ2-7; v_call: TRBV5-4; cdr3_aa: ASSLGPNRGAAYEQY
cdr3_length: 13; j_call: TRBJ2-1; v_call: TRBV2; cdr3_aa: ASSKLAGVGNEQF
cdr3_length: 11; j_call: TRBJ1-2; v_call: TRBV28; cdr3_aa: ASSPTGVYGYT
cdr3_length: 13; j_call: TRBJ2-1; v_call: TRBV27; cdr3_aa: ASSLRRGAPNEQF
cdr3_length: 12; j_call: TRBJ1-1; v_call: TRBV7-9; cdr3_aa: ASSLVGGNTEAF
cdr3_length: 13; j_call: TRBJ1-4; v_call: TRBV5-1; cdr3_aa: ASSSGTGGEKKLF
cdr3_length: 13; j_call: TRBJ2-1; v_call: TRBV7-3; cdr3_aa: ASSPWGREANEQF
cdr3_length: 10; j_call: TRBJ2-7; v_call: TRBV18; cdr3_aa: ASSTQEAEQY
cdr3_length: 13; j_call: TRBJ1-1; v_call: TRBV6-1; cdr3_aa: ASSRRTGMNTEAF
cdr3_length: 13; j_call: TRBJ2-2; v_call: TRBV7-8; cdr3_aa: ASGLSTFNTGELF
cdr3_length: 15; j_call: TRBJ2-3; v_call: TRBV7-9; cdr3_aa: ASSLLGLSISTDTQY